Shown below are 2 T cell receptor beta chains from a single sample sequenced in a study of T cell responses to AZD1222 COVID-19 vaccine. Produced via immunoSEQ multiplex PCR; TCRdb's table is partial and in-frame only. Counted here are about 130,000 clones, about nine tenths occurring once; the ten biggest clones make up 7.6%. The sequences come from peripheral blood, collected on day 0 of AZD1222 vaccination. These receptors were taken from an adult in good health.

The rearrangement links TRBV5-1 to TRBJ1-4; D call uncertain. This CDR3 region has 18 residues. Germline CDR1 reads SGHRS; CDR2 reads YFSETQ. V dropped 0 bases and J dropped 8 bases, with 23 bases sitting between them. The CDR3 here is CASSLAGLDIGRSEKLFF. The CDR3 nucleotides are TGCGCCAGCAGCTTGGCCGGACTTGACATCGGTCGGTCCGAAAAACTGTTTTTT.

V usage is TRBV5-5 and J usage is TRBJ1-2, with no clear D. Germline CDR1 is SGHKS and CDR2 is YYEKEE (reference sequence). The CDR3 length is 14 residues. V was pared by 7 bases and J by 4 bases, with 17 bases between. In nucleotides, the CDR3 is TGTGCCAGCGGCCACCCAGAGGGCGGCTATGGCTACACCTTC. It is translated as CASGHPEGGYGYTF.